This T cell receptor (beta chain) derives from a study of CD8+CD57+ T cells in acquired aplastic anemia. For CDR3 and TCR beta VDJ profiling, genomic DNA was the template used. TCRdb passed the reads through MiXCR, listing each CDR3 protein once. The profile shows about 190,000 distinct CDR3 sequences, roughly half of them singletons. Study results and limitations: Patients showed no significant difference from controls in CD8+ Simpson's diversity.

Turning to this clonotype: What it binds is unknown.

This clonotype was obtained from a human donor in good health, serving as a control. The specimen was sorted CD4+, CD8+, or CD8+CD57+ T cells (not recorded which) from PBMCs.

The DNA for the CDR3 is TGCAGTGCACAAGCGGGAGTCTACGAGCAGTACTTC. Its protein is CSAQAGVYEQYF. This chain connects TRBV20-1 to TRBJ2-7, with TRBD2 matching 8 bases. CDR1 DFQATT and CDR2 SNEGSKA come from the germline V gene (reference sequence). The CDR3 is made up of 12 amino acids. V shed 6 bases, J shed 3 bases, and the junction held 4 bases outside the gene matches.